This TCR beta chain derives from a study of cytomegalovirus exposure and HLA in healthy donors. Study results and limitations: While the bulk of TCR sequences proved rare, some public TCRs turned up in many donors. A few of the chains that were CMV-associated were confirmed in vitro to be specific for CMV antigens.

Germline V gene data show CDR1 as MNHEY and CDR2 as SMNVEV (reference sequence). This CDR3 region has 16 residues. J was trimmed by 2 bases and V by 5 bases; bases with no gene match: 12. The PCR used 60 Vbeta and 13 Jbeta primers. The assay was immunoSEQ multiplex PCR, and TCRdb's table has in-frame clones only and misses some. The sample yields some 160,000 clones, more than 75% seen once. As concerns this clone: Antigen: not known.

The chain employs TRBV27 and TRBJ2-7, with 7 bases lining up with TRBD1. This TCR came from a male donor in good health and CMV-seronegative. Sequencing was performed on PBMCs. DNA of the CDR3: TGTGCCAGCAGTCCCTCCCCGACAGGGTCCCCCTACGAGCAGTACTTC. This sequence encodes CASSPSPTGSPYEQYF.